One and the same sample provided the 7 T cell receptor beta chains below, sequenced in a study of human thymus T cells. Thymus pieces cut out during corrective heart surgery were the tissue that was used. Assay used: immunoSEQ multiplex PCR; TCRdb lists only in-frame clones, some missing. The table has under 150,000 clones, about 94% seen once. The specimen was thymus tissue. Source of these receptors: a boy younger than two with a congenital heart defect but otherwise immunologically healthy.

The chain employs TRBV27 and TRBJ1-1, with D maybe TRBD1 (6 bases). The CDR3 length is 14 residues. Germline CDR1 is MNHEY and CDR2 is SMNVEV (reference sequence). Deletions cut 6 bases from V and 5 bases from J, with 16 bases between. CDR3 sequence (DNA): TGTGCCAGCAGACCCCACCACAGGGCTACTGAAGCTTTCTTT. Translating gives CASRPHHRATEAFF.

V usage is TRBV6-1 and J usage is TRBJ2-7; D is unresolved. Looked up from germline, CDR1 is MNHNS and CDR2 is SASEGT. The CDR3 contains 13 residues. V lost 10 bases and J lost 4, with 17 bases in between. CDR3 in amino acids: CATTQRSPYEQYF. CDR3 nucleotide sequence: TGTGCCACGACACAGCGATCTCCTTACGAGCAGTACTTC.

This chain uses TRBV4-3 with TRBJ1-2; D uncertain. This CDR3 is 10 amino acids long. Germline V gene data show CDR1 as LGHNA and CDR2 as YSLEER. CDR3 region: CGEFNYGYTF. CDR3 in DNA: TGCGGGGAGTTTAACTATGGCTACACCTTC.

The chain uses TRBV5-1 and TRBJ1-2, with a weak D call TRBD1 (5 bases). Trimming shortened V by 3 bases and J by 2 bases, and 14 bases separated the two germline ends. The length of the CDR3 is 15 residues. Germline values: CDR1 SGHRS, CDR2 YFSETQ. The CDR3 nucleotides are TGCGCCAGCAGCTCTATAGGGGACCTCAACTATGGCTACACCTTC. The encoded protein is CASSSIGDLNYGYTF.

The chain carries TRBV27 and TRBJ1-2, with D possibly TRBD1 on 5 matching bases. Per the germline V gene, CDR1 is MNHEY and CDR2 is SMNVEV (reference sequence). V lost 5 bases and J lost 5, with 18 bases in between. The CDR3 length is 15 residues. Here the CDR3 reads CASSHSLTGPYGYTF. Here the CDR3 DNA reads TGTGCCAGCAGTCACTCATTGACGGGACCTTATGGCTACACCTTC.

The chain uses TRBV6-6 and TRBJ2-3; D is uncertain. The CDR3 runs to 14 residues. Between the trimmed V and J ends, which lost 5 bases and 6 bases, there was a span of 15 bases. Germline CDR1 reads MNHNY; CDR2 reads SVGAGI (reference sequence). CDR3 DNA: TGTGCCAGCAGTACTCCGACGGACCCCGATACGCAGTATTTT. It specifies CASSTPTDPDTQYF.

This rearrangement joins TRBV19 to TRBJ2-2; D gene unclear. V was clipped by 3 bases and J by 9 bases, with 8 bases between them. The CDR3 is 12 amino acids. Germline V lookup: CDR1 LNHDA, CDR2 SQIVND (reference sequence). The CDR3 sequence: CASSIQERELFF. CDR3 sequence (DNA): TGTGCCAGTAGTATCCAAGAACGGGAGCTGTTTTTT.